One and the same sample provided the 15 T cell receptor beta chains below, sequenced in a study of shared clonotypes between healthy human individuals. Clones were sequenced by immunoSEQ multiplex PCR, and TCRdb holds only the in-frame ones, with some missing. The table includes 2 million to 3 million clones, roughly 93% detected once. Sequenced: naive CD4+ T cells from PBMCs. The subset here: CD45RA+ positively selected. The receptors derive from a man between 18 and 29 years old in good health. Some clones in this sample may be carry-over from other donors' samples.

J is TRBJ2-2 and V is TRBV18; TRBD1 is a possible D gene (5 bases). Trimming pared 4 bases from V and 6 bases from J, leaving 15 bases between. The germline CDR1 and CDR2 sequences are KGHSH and LQKENI. CDR3 length: 15 residues. CDR3 in DNA: TGTGCCAGCTCACGTCTCCAGGGTTCGGCCGGGGAGCTGTTTTTT. It translates to CASSRLQGSAGELFF.

The chain carries TRBV28 and TRBJ2-7; D gene uncertain. The CDR3 spans 11 residues. Germline values: CDR1 MDHEN, CDR2 SYDVKM. V shed 5 bases and J shed 3 bases, with 5 bases lying between them. CDR3 protein: CASSANYEQYF. The CDR3 DNA follows: TGTGCCAGCAGTGCGAACTACGAGCAGTACTTC.

Note on this clone: Other nucleotide sequences from this sample produce the same CDR3. V gene TRBV30 combines with J gene TRBJ1-5; D is perhaps TRBD1 (6 bases). V was pared by 3 bases and J by 7 bases, with 13 bases between. CDR1 GTSNPN and CDR2 SVGIG come from the germline V gene (reference sequence). CDR3 length: 13 residues. The CDR3 coding sequence is TGTGCCTGGAGCGGGGGGGGCGGGCAGCCCCAGCATTTT. Its translation is CAWSGGGGQPQHF.

The table lists this clone with a count of one. This rearrangement joins TRBV6-1 to TRBJ2-3, with D possibly matching TRBD1 (5 bases). Trimming pared 0 bases from V and 4 bases from J, leaving 14 bases between. Germline V gives CDR1 MNHNS, CDR2 SASEGT. The CDR3 loop spans 16 amino acids. The CDR3 nucleotides read TGTGCCAGCAGTGAAGCTGGGGCTCCAAGGGCAGATACGCAGTATTTT. Its translation is CASSEAGAPRADTQYF.

V is TRBV11-3 and J is TRBJ2-7; D possibly uses TRBD1 or TRBD2 (6 bases each). V dropped 0 bases and J dropped 2 bases, with 8 bases sitting between them. The CDR3 spans 14 residues. CDR1 is SGHNT and CDR2 is YENEEA in the germline V gene. This CDR3 reads CASSLDGGPYEQYF. CDR3 bases: TGTGCCAGCAGCTTAGATGGGGGGCCCTACGAGCAGTACTTC.

The chain uses TRBV6-6 and TRBJ2-5, with 8 bases identical to TRBD2. Judging by the DNA end, TRBJ2-7 fits better; the J call may be wrong. This CDR3 contains 13 residues. Per germline, CDR1 MNHNY and CDR2 SVGAGI (reference sequence). CDR3 sequence: CASNGLASYEQYF. CDR3 sequence (DNA): TGTGCCAGCAATGGACTAGCATCCTACGAGCAGTACTTC.

The genes are TRBV7-9 and TRBJ2-5; no definite D call. Germline CDR1 is SEHNR and CDR2 is FQNEAQ (reference sequence). This CDR3 has 14 amino acids. V was shortened by 5 bases and J by 1 base, with 11 bases between the two germline ends. CDR3 sequence (DNA): TGTGCCAGCAGCCCCATGACAATCCAAGAGACCCAGTACTTC. It yields the protein CASSPMTIQETQYF.

The J gene is TRBJ1-5, the V gene TRBV28; a weak D match, TRBD1 (6 bases). The ends were cut back, 7 bases at V and 9 bases at J, with 25 bases in the middle. The length of the CDR3 is 16 residues. Germline assignment: CDR1 MDHEN and CDR2 SYDVKM. CDR3: CASKSGLVRGRRPQHF. The CDR3 region has the DNA TGTGCCAGCAAATCCGGGTTGGTCAGGGGTCGGCGGCCCCAGCATTTT.

The CDR3 coding sequence is TGTGCCAGCAGCCATTTCGCGGGGTTCGAGCAGTACTTC. Protein product: CASSHFAGFEQYF. V is TRBV14 and J is TRBJ2-7; weak D call: TRBD2 (6 bases). Germline V gene lookup returns CDR1 SGHDN and CDR2 FVKESK. Deletions cut 3 bases from V and 6 bases from J, with 12 bases between. This CDR3 comprises 13 residues.

This chain uses TRBV6-1 with TRBJ2-7; D is perhaps TRBD1 (6 bases). The ends were cut back, 1 base at V and 2 bases at J, with 18 bases in the middle. The CDR3 consists of 17 residues. CDR1 and CDR2 (germline): MNHNS, SASEGT. The CDR3 spells CASSEGPAGGQPYEQYF. CDR3 coding DNA: TGTGCCAGCAGTGAAGGCCCAGCTGGGGGACAACCCTACGAGCAGTACTTC.

The V call is TRBV2, the J call TRBJ1-3; D ambiguous. This CDR3 comprises 13 residues. Trimming stripped 6 bases from V and 4 bases from J, with 10 bases between. Germline CDR1 SNHLY, CDR2 FYNNEI. DNA of the CDR3: TGTGCCAGCAGCGCCGAAAGGGGAAACACCATATATTTT. Translated: CASSAERGNTIYF.

This sequence joins TRBV5-1 and TRBJ2-7, with D possibly matching TRBD1 (5 bases). CDR3 size: 17 residues. Germline CDR1 is SGHRS and CDR2 is YFSETQ. V shed 0 bases and J shed 3 bases, with 19 bases lying between them. CDR3: CASSLAPMGPADYEQYF. DNA for the CDR3: TGCGCCAGCAGCTTGGCCCCTATGGGGCCGGCAGACTACGAGCAGTACTTC.

The chain carries TRBV5-4 and TRBJ2-5; 9 nucleotides line up with TRBD2. The CDR3 has 16 amino acids. Germline CDR1 is SGHNT and CDR2 is YYREEE (reference sequence). V lost 1 base, J lost 3 bases, and 7 bases stayed unmatched. The CDR3 reads CASSLSASGIEETQYF. The CDR3, as DNA: TGTGCCAGCAGCTTGTCGGCTAGCGGGATAGAAGAGACCCAGTACTTC.

This chain connects TRBV19 to TRBJ1-5; D is undetermined. The germline V gene encodes CDR1 LNHDA and CDR2 SQIVND (reference sequence). The CDR3 spans 15 residues. V dropped 5 bases and J dropped 4 bases, with 15 bases sitting between them. In DNA, the CDR3 is TGTGCCAGTAGTCTAATCCGGATCAGTAATCAGCCCCAGCATTTT. The encoded protein is CASSLIRISNQPQHF.

The chain employs TRBV18 and TRBJ2-1, with D tentatively TRBD2 (6 bases). Trimming removed 3 bases at V and 6 bases at J, with 9 bases between. CDR1 is KGHSH, CDR2 LQKENI, per germline. This CDR3 spans 13 amino acids. The CDR3 sequence is CASSPDGGNEQFF. The DNA of the CDR3 is TGTGCCAGCTCACCCGACGGGGGCAATGAGCAGTTCTTC. Drawing the rest from reference TRBV18 and TRBJ2-1, the complete variable domain is NAGVMQNPRHLVRRRGQEARLRCSPMKGHSHVYWYRQLPEEGLKFMVYLQKENIIDESGMPKERFSAEFPKEGPSILRIQQVVRGDSAAYFCASSPDGGNEQFFGPGTRLTVL.